Listed here are 16 T cell receptor beta chains from one sample, sequenced in a study of PD-1 blockade in classical Hodgkin lymphoma (dated by TCRdb to about 2020). The protocol used for the library was the immunoSEQ multiplex PCR assay. The table was pulled from immuneACCESS by TCRdb, which kept in-frame rearrangements only. Such tables lose some clones; where checked, under half of the loss comes from unresolved V genes, and the rest has no known cause. The sample table lists 43,000 or so clones, about 88% of them with a count of one. Clones ranked in the top ten supply about 9.8% of the sample. The sample's time point label, in plain terms: cycle 1 day 1 (C1D1), immediately before nivolumab initiation. Every trial patient had relapsed following autologous stem cell transplantation, and prior brentuximab vedotin exposure was what differed among cohorts A, B and C. Sequenced material: peripheral blood mononuclear cells (PBMCs), taken at baseline. These TCRs come from a human donor with classical Hodgkin lymphoma.

The chain links TRBV2 to TRBJ2-7; possible D gene TRBD1, 6 bases. CDR1 is SNHLY and CDR2 is FYNNEI in the germline V gene. Trimming took 4 bases from V and 6 from J, leaving 10 bases between them. The CDR3 sequence is 12 residues long. The CDR3 loop reads CASSVQGSEQYF. CDR3 coding DNA: TGTGCCAGCAGTGTTCAGGGGAGCGAGCAGTACTTC.

The chain links TRBV5-4 to TRBJ1-3; D unclear. CDR1 and CDR2 from the germline V gene are SGHNT and YYREEE (reference sequence). The CDR3 consists of 13 residues. Trimming left V 4 bases short and J 4 bases short, with 9 bases between. CDR3 in DNA: TGTGCCAGCAGCCCCAGAGGGGGAAACACCATATATTTT. Protein product: CASSPRGGNTIYF.

The chain carries TRBV5-6 and TRBJ1-5, with D possibly being TRBD1 (6 bases). CDR1 is SGHDT, CDR2 YYEEEE, per germline. This CDR3 is built from 14 residues. V was shortened by 4 bases and J by 6 bases, with 14 bases between the two germline ends. As DNA, the CDR3 is TGTGCCAGCAGCCTTGGGGGGCGGGGTCAGCCCCAGCATTTT. The encoded protein is CASSLGGRGQPQHF.

The genes are TRBV5-4 and TRBJ2-7, with D possibly being TRBD2 (7 bases). Germline V gene lookup returns CDR1 SGHNT and CDR2 YYREEE (reference sequence). The length of the CDR3 is 15 residues. V lost 9 bases to trimming and J lost 1 base, with 20 bases between them. This chain's CDR3 is CATYGGLRPSYEQYF. The CDR3 coding sequence is TGTGCCACCTACGGGGGGCTGCGACCTTCCTACGAGCAGTACTTC.

This clone appeared a few times. The rearrangement links TRBV28 to TRBJ1-2; 7 nucleotides agree with TRBD1. The CDR3 is 15 residues long. V lost 5 bases to trimming and J lost 2 bases; unmatched junction nucleotides: 8. Germline lookup yields CDR1 MDHEN and CDR2 SYDVKM. The CDR3 bases are TGTGCCAGCAGTCCCCTAGGACAGGCAAACTATGGCTACACCTTC. This translates into CASSPLGQANYGYTF.

The chain recombines TRBV6-1 with TRBJ2-1, with D unclear. Trimming pared 3 bases from V and 7 bases from J, leaving 7 bases between. This CDR3 comprises 12 residues. Per germline, CDR1 MNHNS and CDR2 SASEGT. The CDR3 DNA is TGTGCCAGCAGTGAGACCGCGAATGAGCAGTTCTTC. Translated: CASSETANEQFF.

The chain carries TRBV29-1 and TRBJ2-1, with D perhaps TRBD1 (5 bases). Germline CDR1 and CDR2: SQVTM and ANQGSEA. The CDR3 runs 13 residues. V lost 5 bases to trimming and J lost 3 bases, with 11 bases between them. CDR3 region: CSVRGRHYNEQFF. The CDR3, as DNA: TGCAGCGTTAGGGGCAGGCACTACAATGAGCAGTTCTTC.

The V gene is TRBV4-2, the J gene TRBJ2-7, with 7 bases fitting TRBD2. The germline V gene encodes CDR1 LGHNA and CDR2 YNFKEQ. The CDR3 is made up of 12 amino acids. V shed 5 bases, J shed 7 bases, and the junction held 5 bases outside the gene matches. The chain's CDR3 is CASSLGGWEQYF. In nucleotides, the CDR3 is TGTGCCAGCAGCTTGGGGGGGTGGGAGCAGTACTTC.

This clone occurred a few times. V is TRBV27 and J is TRBJ2-5, with D unclear. V lost 1 base to trimming and J lost 1 base, with 13 bases between them. The CDR3 has 16 residues. Germline assignment: CDR1 MNHEY and CDR2 SMNVEV (reference sequence). This chain's CDR3 is CASSLLASIGQETQYF. The CDR3 region has the DNA TGTGCCAGCAGTTTATTGGCCAGCATAGGCCAAGAGACCCAGTACTTC.

The chain combines TRBV5-8 with TRBJ2-1; 9 bases are shared with TRBD2. This CDR3 comprises 14 residues. V was clipped by 5 bases and J by 2 bases; unmatched bases: 2. Germline CDR1 reads SGHTS; CDR2 reads YDEGEE. The DNA for the CDR3 is TGTGCCAGCAGGCCTAGCGGGACCTACAATGAGCAGTTCTTC. It specifies CASRPSGTYNEQFF.

This chain connects TRBV10-3 to TRBJ2-5, with D possibly matching TRBD1 (6 bases). Germline CDR1 ENHRY, CDR2 SYGVKD. Trimming pared 0 bases from V and 0 bases from J, leaving 14 bases between. This CDR3 spans 17 amino acids. CDR3 sequence: CAISESGPGANQETQYF. The CDR3 DNA reads TGTGCCATCAGTGAGTCGGGGCCAGGGGCTAACCAAGAGACCCAGTACTTC.

The chain links TRBV5-6 to TRBJ2-5; 8 bases line up with TRBD2. Per germline, CDR1 SGHDT and CDR2 YYEEEE. The length of the CDR3 is 15 residues. V trimming: 1 base; J trimming: 5 bases; junction bases outside the gene matches: 7. CDR3 DNA sequence: TGTGCCAGCAGCTTGTATCCAGCGGGAGACGAGACCCAGTACTTC. Its protein product is CASSLYPAGDETQYF.

V gene TRBV6-1 combines with J gene TRBJ2-1; D might be TRBD1 (6 bases). This CDR3 spans 13 amino acids. Looked up from germline, CDR1 is MNHNS and CDR2 is SASEGT. V lost 0 bases to trimming and J lost 12 bases, with 12 bases between them. The CDR3 is CASSEARGRGQFF. As DNA, the CDR3 is TGTGCCAGCAGTGAAGCAAGGGGCAGGGGGCAGTTCTTC.

The chain couples TRBV2 to TRBJ1-5, with 7 bases identical to TRBD1. The CDR3 runs 15 residues. V shed 10 bases, J shed 5 bases, and the junction held 14 bases outside the gene matches. Germline CDR1 SNHLY, CDR2 FYNNEI. The DNA for the CDR3 is TGTGCCACAGTCGTACGAGGGGGCTGGGATCAGCCCCAGCATTTT. Translated: CATVVRGGWDQPQHF.

The rearrangement links TRBV28 to TRBJ1-5; D is undetermined. The CDR3 is 15 amino acids. Germline assignment: CDR1 MDHEN and CDR2 SYDVKM. With 6 bases removed from V and 4 bases from J, the gap between germline ends came to 16 bases. The DNA of the CDR3 is TGTGCCAGCAGGATCAATATTTTCGGGAATCAGCCCCAGCATTTT. Protein: CASRINIFGNQPQHF.

This rearrangement joins TRBV7-2 to TRBJ2-3; 10 bases fit TRBD1. Per germline, CDR1 SGHTA and CDR2 FQGNSA. This CDR3 is built from 16 residues. J lost 6 bases, V lost 2 bases, and 8 bases had no gene match. The CDR3 DNA reads as TGTGCCAGCAGCTTAAGCTGGGGACAGGGGCAGGATACGCAGTATTTT. Translating gives CASSLSWGQGQDTQYF.